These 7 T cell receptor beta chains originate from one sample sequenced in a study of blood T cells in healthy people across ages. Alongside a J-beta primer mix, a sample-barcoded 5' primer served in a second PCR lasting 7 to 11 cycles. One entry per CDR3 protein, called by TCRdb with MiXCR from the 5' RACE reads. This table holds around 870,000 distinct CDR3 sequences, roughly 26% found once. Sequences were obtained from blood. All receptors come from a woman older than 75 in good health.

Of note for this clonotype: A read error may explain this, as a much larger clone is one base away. The CDR3 DNA reads as TGCAGTGCTTCTCCCCTAGGGGGTTACGGGCAGTACTTC. Its protein is CSASPLGGYGQYF. The chain has TRBV20-1 and TRBJ2-5; TRBD1 is a possible D gene (6 bases). In germline, CDR1 is DFQATT, CDR2 SNEGSKA (reference sequence). The CDR3 has 13 amino acids. Between the trimmed V and J ends, which lost 5 bases and 11 bases, there was a span of 21 bases.

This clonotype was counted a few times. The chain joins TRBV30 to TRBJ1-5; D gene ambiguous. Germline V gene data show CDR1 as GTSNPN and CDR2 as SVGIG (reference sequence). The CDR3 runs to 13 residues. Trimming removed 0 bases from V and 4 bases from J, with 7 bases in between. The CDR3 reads CAWSVTVNQPQHF. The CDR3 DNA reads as TGTGCCTGGAGTGTGACGGTAAATCAGCCCCAGCATTTT.

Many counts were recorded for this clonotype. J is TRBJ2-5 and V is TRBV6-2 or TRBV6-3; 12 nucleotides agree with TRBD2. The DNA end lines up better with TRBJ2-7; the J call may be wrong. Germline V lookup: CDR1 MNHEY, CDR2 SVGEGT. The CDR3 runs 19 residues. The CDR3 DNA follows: TGTGCCAGCAGTTACTCTCCACTAGCGGGGGGCCTGATTGGAGGCGAGCAGTACTTC. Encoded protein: CASSYSPLAGGLIGGEQYF.

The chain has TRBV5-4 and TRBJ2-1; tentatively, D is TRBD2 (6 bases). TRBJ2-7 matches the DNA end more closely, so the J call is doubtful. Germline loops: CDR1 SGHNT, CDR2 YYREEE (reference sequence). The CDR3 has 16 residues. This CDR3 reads CASSFLGRSSYNEQYF. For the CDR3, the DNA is TGTGCCAGCAGCTTTCTTGGGAGGAGCTCCTACAATGAGCAGTACTTC.

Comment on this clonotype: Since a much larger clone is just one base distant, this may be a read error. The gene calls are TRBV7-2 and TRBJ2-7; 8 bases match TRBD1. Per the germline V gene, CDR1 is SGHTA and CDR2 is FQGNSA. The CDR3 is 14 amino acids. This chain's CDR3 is CAGSSRTGPYEQYF. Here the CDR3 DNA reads TGTGCCGGCAGCTCAAGGACAGGGCCCTACGAGCAGTACTTC.

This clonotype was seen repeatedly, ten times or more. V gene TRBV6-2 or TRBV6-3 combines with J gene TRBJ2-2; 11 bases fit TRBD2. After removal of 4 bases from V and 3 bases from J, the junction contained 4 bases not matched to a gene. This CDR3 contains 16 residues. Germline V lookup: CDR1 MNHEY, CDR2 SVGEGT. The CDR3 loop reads CASSSLAGGDTGELFF. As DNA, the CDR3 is TGTGCCAGCAGTTCATTAGCGGGGGGGGACACCGGGGAGCTGTTTTTT.

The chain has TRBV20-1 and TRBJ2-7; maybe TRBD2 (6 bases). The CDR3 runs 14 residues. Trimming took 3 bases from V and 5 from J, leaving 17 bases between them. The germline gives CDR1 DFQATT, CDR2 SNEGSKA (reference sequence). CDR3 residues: CSASESSEFDEQYF. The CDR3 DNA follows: TGCAGTGCTAGTGAGTCTAGCGAGTTTGACGAGCAGTACTTC.